One T cell receptor beta chain is described in this entry. Its cognate antigen is unknown. The CDR3 length is 14 residues. The V gene's germline CDR1 is LGHNT and CDR2 FRNRAP. Trimming cost V 6 bases and J 3 bases, with 14 bases left between them. This sample was included in a study of blood T cells in healthy people across ages. Notes on the study in general: Investigators treated diversity estimates from one million T cells as underestimates.

Sample donors were healthy Caucasian individuals that came from Russia, aged roughly 6 to 95. For the second PCR, which ran for about 7 to 11 cycles, a sample-barcoded 5' primer and a J-beta primer mix were used. TCRdb passed the 5' RACE reads through MiXCR, listing each CDR3 protein once. This table holds approximately 780,000 distinct CDR3 sequences, 20% to 30% found once. The same sample was also studied in work on T cells of mothers and their children.

The genes are TRBV12-5 and TRBJ1-1; D perhaps matches TRBD1 (5 bases). The sequence was collected from a boy younger than 18 in good health. Sequencing input: blood. The CDR3 sequence is CASGTPGGYTEAFF. The CDR3 DNA is TGTGCTAGTGGCACCCCGGGGGGGTACACTGAAGCTTTCTTT.